This T cell receptor (beta chain) appears in the sequencing data of a study of naive and memory T cell subsets. In its sample, this clonotype was seen many times. Four PCR rounds used nested alpha and beta constant region primers plus the SP2 primer. MiXCR, run by TCRdb on the UMI-ligation and nested PCR reads, gives a single entry per CDR3 protein. The data contain fewer than 35,000 distinct CDR3 sequences, about 6.2% of them singletons. Treatment: skin biopsy from PPD injection site in Mantoux-positive individual. An oligonucleotide containing a UMI was ligated to the 3' end of TCR cDNA. This clonotype was sampled from an adult in good health. Sequenced here: skin, sampled from a tuberculin skin test site.

CDR3 sequence (DNA): TGCGCCAGCAGCAAACAGGGATACGGCGACACCTTC. It codes for CASSKQGYGDTF. This sequence joins TRBV4-1 and TRBJ1-2; possibly TRBD1 for D (6 bases). The CDR3 runs to 12 residues. The V end lost 5 bases, the J end lost 12 bases, and 16 bases lay between the germline ends. The germline gives CDR1 MGHRA, CDR2 YSYEKL.